The clone carrying this T cell receptor beta chain was counted at least ten times. Its antigen is currently unknown. These data come from a study of neurological immune-mediated disorders. Broader study findings: The most TCR clonal expansion was seen in HTLV-1-associated myelopathy, and the least was seen in multiple sclerosis, which fell below healthy controls.

By 5'RACE with 10-nucleotide random UMIs, the cDNA was made. TCRdb passed the 5' RACE reads through MiXCR, listing each CDR3 protein once. The data hold tens of thousands of distinct CDR3 sequences, with just under 6.5% observed a single time. The CDR3 sequence is 14 residues long. V dropped 7 bases and J dropped 0 bases, with 13 bases sitting between them. Germline assignment: CDR1 MNHNY and CDR2 SVGAGI (reference sequence). Sequencing used CD4+ T cells from blood. The chain has TRBV6-6 and TRBJ2-7; D might be TRBD2 (6 bases). The clonotype comes from a woman aged 40-49 years in good health. The CDR3 spells CASNPGTASYEQYF. The CDR3 DNA sequence: TGTGCCAGCAACCCCGGGACTGCCTCCTACGAGCAGTACTTC.